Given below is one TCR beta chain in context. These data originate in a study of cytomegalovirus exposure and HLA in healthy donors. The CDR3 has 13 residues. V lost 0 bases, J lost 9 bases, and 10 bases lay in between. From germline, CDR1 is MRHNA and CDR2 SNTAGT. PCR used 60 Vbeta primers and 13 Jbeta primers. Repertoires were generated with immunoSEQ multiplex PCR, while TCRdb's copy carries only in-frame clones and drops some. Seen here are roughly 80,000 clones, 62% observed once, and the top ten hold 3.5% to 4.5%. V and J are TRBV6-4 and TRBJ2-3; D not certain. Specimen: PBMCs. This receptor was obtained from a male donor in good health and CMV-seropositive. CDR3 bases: TGTGCCAGCAGTGACTCGAGAGGTGGAACGCAGTATTTT. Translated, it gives CASSDSRGGTQYF.